This note documents a single T cell receptor (beta chain) sequence. Its antigen is undetermined. After removal of 0 bases from V and 4 bases from J, the junction contained 6 bases not matched to a gene. This CDR3 is built from 15 residues. Per germline, CDR1 SGHDT and CDR2 YYEEEE. Cells designated naive CD8 were CD45RO-negative and were positively selected for CCR7, with terminally differentiated effector memory CD45RA+ cells excluded. The data were taken from a study of shared clonotypes between healthy human individuals. Running of the assay took place at deep level. Sequenced by immunoSEQ multiplex PCR; TCRdb stores in-frame clones only, minus some. The sample has about 2 million clones; less than 95% are singletons. The study, taken as a whole, reports: With few donors, the genetic and exposure-history diversity represented was limited.

Specimen: naive CD8+ T cells sorted from blood. The sequence came from a man between 18 and 29 years old in good health. The chain links TRBV5-6 to TRBJ2-7; TRBD2 matches 8 bases. The CDR3 DNA follows: TGTGCCAGCAGCTTGGGCCTGGGACTAGATTACGAGCAGTACTTC. This gives the protein CASSLGLGLDYEQYF.